The next 19 T cell receptor beta chains were all read from a single sample in a study of neurological immune-mediated disorders. The time point is: longitudinal time-point 2. TCRdb used MiXCR to reprocess the 5' RACE reads, holding one entry per CDR3 protein. This table holds roughly 34,000 distinct CDR3 sequences, roughly an eighth found once. The sample taken for sequencing was PBMCs. Receptors were obtained from a woman in her thirties or forties in good health.

This clonotype was seen repeatedly, ten times or more. The chain uses TRBV7-2 and TRBJ2-7; 8 bases agree with TRBD2. The CDR3 is 16 amino acids. With 9 bases clipped from V and 2 bases from J, the junction kept 15 bases outside the gene matches. The germline CDR1 and CDR2 sequences are SGHTA and FQGNSA. CDR3 sequence reads: CARNAMIAGPTYEQYF. CDR3 sequence (DNA): TGTGCCAGGAACGCTATGATAGCGGGACCCACCTACGAGCAGTACTTC.

In this sample, this clonotype turned up many times. The chain recombines TRBV20-1 with TRBJ1-1; D is perhaps TRBD1 (6 bases). Between the trimmed V and J ends, which lost 5 bases and 5 bases, there was a span of 21 bases. Germline V gives CDR1 DFQATT, CDR2 SNEGSKA (reference sequence). CDR3 length equals 15 residues. In DNA form, the CDR3 reads TGCAGTGCTCCCAGAGCTCCGGGGGCGAGGACTGAAGCTTTCTTT. Amino acids: CSAPRAPGARTEAFF.

In its sample, this clonotype was seen once. The chain links TRBV7-3 to TRBJ1-1, with D possibly matching TRBD1 (5 bases). CDR1 and CDR2 from the germline V gene are SGHTA and FQGTGA. Trimming took 1 base from V and 6 from J, leaving 12 bases between them. The CDR3 has 14 amino acids. In DNA form, the CDR3 reads TGTGCCAGCAGCTTAAACCCAGGGTCATCTGAAGCTTTCTTT. It specifies CASSLNPGSSEAFF.

The rearrangement joins TRBV7-2 to TRBJ2-7, with D possibly being TRBD2 (7 bases). Trimming left V 2 bases short and J 2 bases short, with 13 bases between. This CDR3 has 15 amino acids. Germline loops: CDR1 SGHTA, CDR2 FQGNSA. The CDR3 region has the DNA TGTGCCAGCAGCTTATTAGGGGGGGGGACCTACGAGCAGTACTTC. The encoded protein is CASSLLGGGTYEQYF.

This clonotype was counted between two and nine times. The chain combines TRBV14 with TRBJ2-5; 12 bases fit TRBD1. The CDR3 totals 17 residues. Germline CDR1 and CDR2: SGHDN and FVKESK. V dropped 4 bases and J dropped 0; count of bases not matched to a gene: 6. The DNA for the CDR3 is TGTGCCAGCAGCCCGGGACAGGGGGCGAGCGACCAAGAGACCCAGTACTTC. The encoded protein is CASSPGQGASDQETQYF.

This clonotype came up once. A single base separates this from a much larger clone, so it may be a read error. V usage is TRBV9 and J usage is TRBJ1-3; D unclear. Per germline, CDR1 SGDLS and CDR2 YYNGEE. The V and J ends lost 4 bases and 2 bases respectively, with 13 bases between them. The CDR3 is 15 amino acids. DNA for the CDR3: TGTGCCAGCAGCTTGGGATGGGGTACTGGAAACACCATATATTTT. It yields the protein CASSLGWGTGNTIYF.

The chain links TRBV5-1 to TRBJ2-2; D not certain. V lost 0 bases to trimming and J lost 1 base, with 7 bases between them. From germline, CDR1 is SGHRS and CDR2 YFSETQ. The CDR3 loop spans 15 amino acids. Here the CDR3 DNA reads TGCGCCAGCAGCTTGGCGCCGCAGAACACCGGGGAGCTGTTTTTT. Translation: CASSLAPQNTGELFF.

This clonotype has ten or more counts. The chain joins TRBV4-1 to TRBJ2-7, with 8 bases fitting TRBD1. This CDR3 is built from 15 residues. Germline lookup yields CDR1 MGHRA and CDR2 YSYEKL. V lost 3 bases and J lost 2; bases outside the gene matches: 6. The CDR3 region has the DNA TGCGCCAGCAGCCAGAGGCCGGGACAGGCCTACGAGCAGTACTTC. This sequence encodes CASSQRPGQAYEQYF.

The sample holds many counts of this clonotype. The gene calls are TRBV7-8 and TRBJ1-5, with a tentative D call TRBD1 (6 bases). CDR3 length: 13 residues. Germline V gene sequence: CDR1 SGHVS, CDR2 FQNEAQ. Trimming took off 3 bases at V and 7 bases at J, with 10 bases between the two ends. As DNA, the CDR3 is TGTGCCAGCAGCTTGGGGGCGGACCAGCCCCAGCATTTT. Amino acid sequence: CASSLGADQPQHF.

J is TRBJ2-1 and V is TRBV7-9, with a weak D call TRBD1 (5 bases). Germline assignment: CDR1 SEHNR and CDR2 FQNEAQ (reference sequence). The ends were cut back, 4 bases at V and 4 bases at J, with 11 bases in the middle. This CDR3 has 14 residues. The CDR3 coding sequence is TGTGCCAGCAGCTCGACAGCGCCTTACAATGAGCAGTTCTTC. It translates to CASSSTAPYNEQFF.

This clonotype was seen repeatedly, ten times or more. This chain uses TRBV5-1 with TRBJ2-4; 8 nucleotides agree with TRBD1. The CDR3 consists of 15 residues. CDR1 and CDR2 (germline): SGHRS, YFSETQ. V gave up 5 bases and J gave up 5 bases; unmatched junction bases: 9. The DNA for the CDR3 is TGCGCCAGCAGTAGGACAGGGAACATGGAAAACATTCAGTACTTC. It yields the protein CASSRTGNMENIQYF.

This clonotype was seen repeatedly, ten times or more. This chain joins TRBV6-1 and TRBJ1-2; 7 positions match TRBD1. V lost 2 bases to trimming and J lost 4 bases; unmatched junction nucleotides: 13. The germline gives CDR1 MNHNS, CDR2 SASEGT. The CDR3 length is 17 residues. The CDR3 DNA is TGTGCCAGCAGTGAATCCCGCAGAGGACAGGTCTTCTATGGCTACACCTTC. Residues: CASSESRRGQVFYGYTF.

About this clonotype itself: This may come from a read error, since a much larger clone is one base off. CDR3 sequence: CSVTSRTYQETQYF. CDR3 bases: TGCAGCGTTACTAGCAGGACGTACCAAGAGACCCAGTACTTC. V usage is TRBV29-1 and J usage is TRBJ2-5, with a weak D call TRBD2 (6 bases). Deletions cut 5 bases from V and 0 bases from J, with 13 bases between. CDR3 length: 14 amino acids. Germline V gives CDR1 SQVTM, CDR2 ANQGSEA.

This clonotype occurred many times. The chain employs TRBV12-3 or TRBV12-4 and TRBJ1-4, with a weak D call TRBD1 (6 bases). The CDR3 length is 14 residues. V was cut by 4 bases and J by 8 bases, with 14 bases left in between. The CDR3 DNA reads TGTGCCAGCAGTTGGGCAGGGGCGGTAGAAAAACTGTTTTTT. Protein product: CASSWAGAVEKLFF.

This clonotype was observed at least ten times. This sequence joins TRBV25-1 and TRBJ2-7; no clear D. Trimming removed 5 bases from V and 6 bases from J, with 11 bases in between. The CDR3 contains 12 residues. Germline V gene lookup returns CDR1 MGHDK and CDR2 SYGVNS. The CDR3, as DNA: TGTGCCAGCAGTATAGGTCTTCGCGAGCAGTACTTC. It yields the protein CASSIGLREQYF.

Many counts were recorded for this clonotype. The chain has TRBV15 and TRBJ1-6; D is perhaps TRBD1 (5 bases). Germline V lookup: CDR1 LNHNV, CDR2 YYDKDF (reference sequence). The CDR3 is 16 residues long. With 3 bases removed from V and 15 bases from J, the gap between germline ends came to 24 bases. CDR3 loop: CATSSRQLRLAENLHF. The CDR3 DNA sequence: TGTGCCACCAGCAGCCGACAGTTGCGGCTAGCCGAAAACCTCCACTTT.

This clonotype was observed many times. This chain connects TRBV5-6 to TRBJ2-3, with D unclear. CDR3 size: 14 residues. The germline gives CDR1 SGHDT, CDR2 YYEEEE. Trimming left V 3 bases short and J 2 bases short, with 10 bases between. This CDR3 is CASSSQRLTDTQYF. The CDR3 region has the DNA TGTGCCAGCAGCTCCCAGAGACTCACAGATACGCAGTATTTT.

This clonotype showed up just a few times. The chain has TRBV20-1 and TRBJ1-2; D is unclear. Per germline, CDR1 DFQATT and CDR2 SNEGSKA (reference sequence). V dropped 1 base and J dropped 4 bases, with 7 bases sitting between them. The CDR3 sequence is 12 residues long. The CDR3 sequence is CSARGGSYGYTF. The CDR3 nucleotides are TGCAGTGCTAGAGGTGGATCCTATGGCTACACCTTC.

This clonotype was seen many times. The chain combines TRBV2 with TRBJ2-3; 8 bases are a match to TRBD1. Germline CDR1 is SNHLY and CDR2 is FYNNEI. This CDR3 is 14 amino acids long. Trimming cost V 7 bases and J 1 base; bases outside gene matches: 4. The DNA of the CDR3 is TGTGCCAGCACCGAGGGACAGGGCACAGATACGCAGTATTTT. It codes for CASTEGQGTDTQYF.